The clone carrying this T cell receptor beta chain appeared many times. What it recognizes is unknown. Germline assignment: CDR1 ENHRY and CDR2 SYGVKD. V dropped 6 bases and J dropped 0; count of bases not matched to a gene: 2. CDR3 length: 14 amino acids. Unique molecular identifiers were used in preparing the TCRbeta library. TCRdb passed the PCR reads through MiXCR, listing each CDR3 protein once. This sample carries nearly 350,000 distinct CDR3 sequences, 16% of them seen once, and the ten largest clones take around 41%. This sample was taken from a study of T-cell reconstitution after alpha-beta-depleted transplantation in children. General study points: Newly made T cells mostly supplied T-cell counts and diversity one year after transplant. It was reported that alpha-beta T cells came from several hundred expanded graft clones (about two months after transplant). The study traced high day-60 TCRbeta diversity in some patients to surviving recipient T cells and thymic progenitors.

The specimen was PBMCs, mostly from graft donor cells, collected 360 days after TCRalphabeta/CD19-depleted stem cell transplant. The chain has TRBV10-3 and TRBJ1-3, with TRBD1 matching 7 bases. This clonotype was obtained from a male patient aged 2 to 10 who had a stem cell transplant for acute lymphoblastic leukemia, so the T cells may come from the graft donor. The CDR3, as DNA: TGTGCCATCAGAGGGGGCTCCTCTGGAAACACCATATATTTT. It specifies CAIRGGSSGNTIYF.